This T cell receptor beta chain stems from a study of cytotoxic CD8 clonotypes in ibrutinib-treated CLL. Study in general: Responses comprised 24 partial and 2 complete; at median approximately 72 months, approximately 15 remained remitted and about twelve progressed. Study findings and constraints: Private clonotypes, not public ones, expanded at ibrutinib response.

Deep sequencing aimed at 1 in 200,000 to 1 in 1 million T cells' resolution. Produced via immunoSEQ multiplex PCR; TCRdb's table is partial and in-frame only. The sample consists of 160,000 or so clones, about four fifths of them appearing once. As for this clone: The antigen is undetermined.

V shed 2 bases and J shed 6 bases, with 8 bases lying between them. The CDR3 runs 12 residues. Germline V gene data show CDR1 as MNHNS and CDR2 as SASEGT. This sequence joins TRBV6-1 and TRBJ2-7, with D possibly matching TRBD1 (5 bases). The TCR was taken from a human donor with chronic lymphocytic leukemia. The source material was PBMCs, sampled after 24 months of ibrutinib treatment. The CDR3 sequence: CASSESRAEQYF. The CDR3 bases are TGTGCCAGCAGTGAAAGCAGGGCCGAGCAGTACTTC.